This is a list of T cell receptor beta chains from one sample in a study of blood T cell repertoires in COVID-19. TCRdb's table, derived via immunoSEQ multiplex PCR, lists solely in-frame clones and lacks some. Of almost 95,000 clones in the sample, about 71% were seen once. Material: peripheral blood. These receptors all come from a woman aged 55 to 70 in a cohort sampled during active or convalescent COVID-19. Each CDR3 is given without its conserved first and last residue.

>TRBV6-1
ASSEGPPWAF
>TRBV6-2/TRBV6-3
ASSLAGVGYEQY
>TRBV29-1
SVGDRTRGYGYT
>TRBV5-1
ASSLAQSNSPLH
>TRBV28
ASSTQGGGKTQY
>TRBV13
ASSSGTGGYEQY
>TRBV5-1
ASSLEPVTSTDTQY
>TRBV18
ASSPNRDRLYGYT
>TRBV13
ASSFDRGQETQY
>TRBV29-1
SVGMGATGELF
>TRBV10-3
AITQAASLNTEAF
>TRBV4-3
ASSQAGTGQDTQY
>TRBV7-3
ASSFTGLVATNEKLF
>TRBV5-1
ASSQEGQYNEQF
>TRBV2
ASSEARGQGNQPQH
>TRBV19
ASSTSASPQGTYEQY
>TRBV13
ASSLGDSFYGYT
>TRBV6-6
ASSPDRSSYNSPLH
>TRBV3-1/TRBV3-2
ASSHAWTSGGAYNEQF
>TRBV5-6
ASSSPPGTGAMGEQF
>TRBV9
ASSVGGGGDSPQH
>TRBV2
ASSEKAGGPASYNSPLH
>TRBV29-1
SVELILGSGAGDTQY
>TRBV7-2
ASSLAFDTDTNSPLH
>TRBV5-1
ASRQTTDTQY